This TCR beta chain was retrieved from a study of shared clonotypes between healthy human individuals. The study's findings and limits: The low donor count limited represented genetic and exposure-history diversity. Among donors, the sharing of clonotypes was expected to be influenced by sequencing depth.

Trimming took 1 base from V and 2 from J, leaving 4 bases between them. CDR1 SGHRS and CDR2 YFSETQ come from the germline V gene. CDR3 length: 12 residues. Produced via immunoSEQ multiplex PCR; TCRdb's table is partial and in-frame only. In the table there are 800,000 to 1,200,000 clones, approximately 78% of which are singletons. The sample holds a few counts of this clone. As yet, its antigen is unknown. The clonotype originates from a man between 18 and 29 years old in good health. Some clones in this sample may be carry-over from other donors' samples. The sequencing sample was made of memory CD4+ T cells from PBMCs. Described subset: CD45RA-negative fraction. V and J are TRBV5-1 and TRBJ2-7; D unclear. CDR3 nucleotide sequence: TGCGCCAGCAGCTTGACCACCTACGAGCAGTACTTC. It is translated as CASSLTTYEQYF.